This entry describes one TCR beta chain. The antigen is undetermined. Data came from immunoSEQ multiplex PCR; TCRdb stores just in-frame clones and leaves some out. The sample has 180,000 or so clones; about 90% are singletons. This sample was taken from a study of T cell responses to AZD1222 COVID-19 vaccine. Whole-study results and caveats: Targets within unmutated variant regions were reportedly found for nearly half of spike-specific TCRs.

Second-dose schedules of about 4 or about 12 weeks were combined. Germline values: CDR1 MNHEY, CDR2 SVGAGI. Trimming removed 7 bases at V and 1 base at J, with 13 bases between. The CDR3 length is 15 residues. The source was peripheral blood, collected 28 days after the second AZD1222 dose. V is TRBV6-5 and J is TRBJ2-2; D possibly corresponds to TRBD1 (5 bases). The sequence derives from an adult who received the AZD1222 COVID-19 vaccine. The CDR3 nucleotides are TGTGCCAGCAATCAGGGTTGGGGGAACACCGGGGAGCTGTTTTTT. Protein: CASNQGWGNTGELFF.